Sequencing of this T cell receptor (beta chain) was carried out in a study of spatial heterogeneity in lung cancer. TCRdb passed the 5' RACE reads through MiXCR, listing each CDR3 protein once. Seen here are about 4,000 distinct CDR3 sequences, about 18% observed once, and the top ten hold 72%. Trimming stripped 3 bases from V and 6 bases from J, with 11 bases between. Per the germline V gene, CDR1 is LNHDA and CDR2 is SQIVND (reference sequence). The length of the CDR3 is 13 residues. This clonotype has just a few counts. Time point reported: sample taken at primary tumor resection. Sequencing was performed on whole RNA extracted from tumor and nontumor lung tissue, or from frozen PBMC, and the material was left unsorted.

This sequence joins TRBV19 and TRBJ1-1; D may be TRBD1 (5 bases). This specimen was PBMCs, taken at surgery. The clonotype comes from a male donor with early-stage non-small cell lung cancer. As DNA, the CDR3 is TGTGCCAGTAGTATTTCAGGGTCTCCTGAAGCTTTCTTT. Amino acids: CASSISGSPEAFF.